Shown below are 11 T cell receptor beta chains from a single sample sequenced in a study of OX40 agonist ivuxolimab in advanced cancers. Profiling relied on immunoSEQ multiplex PCR, and the TCRdb table lists in-frame clones only, not all of them. The sample has 35,000 to 55,000 clones; around 80% are singletons. Material: CD4+ or CD8+ T cells sorted from blood, obtained in a trial of the OX40 agonist ivuxolimab. These receptors were taken from an adult with an advanced solid tumor such as melanoma, head and neck, liver or kidney cancer.

This clone was observed a few times. The rearrangement uses TRBV7-9 and TRBJ2-7; a possible D gene is TRBD1 (6 bases). Germline V gene sequence: CDR1 SEHNR, CDR2 FQNEAQ (reference sequence). Trimming pared 1 base from V and 0 bases from J, leaving 7 bases between. The CDR3 spans 14 residues. This CDR3 reads CASSLGGLSYEQYF. The CDR3 region has the DNA TGTGCCAGCAGCTTAGGGGGGCTCTCCTACGAGCAGTACTTC.

The gene calls are TRBV19 and TRBJ2-2; tentative D call: TRBD2 (6 bases). There are 17 residues in the CDR3. Germline V gives CDR1 LNHDA, CDR2 SQIVND (reference sequence). The V and J ends lost 5 bases and 2 bases respectively, with 18 bases between them. CDR3 amino acids: CASSPSRGTGNTGELFF. DNA for the CDR3: TGTGCCAGTAGTCCTAGCCGGGGGACGGGAAACACCGGGGAGCTGTTTTTT.

This chain connects TRBV27 to TRBJ2-4; 7 bases align to TRBD1. There are 16 residues in the CDR3. V trimming: 4 bases; J trimming: 2 bases; junction bases outside the gene matches: 8. Germline V lookup: CDR1 MNHEY, CDR2 SMNVEV (reference sequence). The CDR3, as DNA: TGTGCCAGCAGTTCACAGGGGTACAGAACCAAAAACATTCAGTACTTC. Translated: CASSSQGYRTKNIQYF.

The gene calls are TRBV30 and TRBJ1-5; D is unresolved. Looked up from germline, CDR1 is GTSNPN and CDR2 is SVGIG (reference sequence). Trimming left V 2 bases short and J 2 bases short, with 13 bases between. The CDR3 length is 15 residues. The CDR3: CAWSSGLSGNQPQHF. The CDR3 nucleotides read TGTGCCTGGAGTTCGGGATTGTCGGGCAATCAGCCCCAGCATTTT.

The chain carries TRBV19 and TRBJ2-1, with D possibly called TRBD1 or TRBD2 (7 bases each). The germline gives CDR1 LNHDA, CDR2 SQIVND (reference sequence). This CDR3 is 15 amino acids long. Trimming stripped 4 bases from V and 4 bases from J, with 14 bases between. CDR3 DNA sequence: TGTGCCAGTAGTAGGGACAGCGGGATGTACAATGAGCAGTTCTTC. Protein sequence: CASSRDSGMYNEQFF.

V is TRBV5-4 and J is TRBJ2-7; D is perhaps TRBD1 (5 bases). In germline, CDR1 is SGHNT, CDR2 YYREEE (reference sequence). Trimming removed 5 bases from V and 1 base from J, with 10 bases in between. This CDR3 is built from 13 residues. In nucleotides, the CDR3 is TGTGCCAGCAGGGACACGACATCCTACGAGCAGTACTTC. Residues: CASRDTTSYEQYF.

As to this clone: Other nucleotide sequences from this sample produce the same CDR3. The chain links TRBV6-5 to TRBJ2-7, with a possible D match to TRBD2 (5 bases). The CDR3 extends over 12 amino acids. The germline V gene has CDR1 MNHEY and CDR2 SVGAGI. V was cut by 7 bases and J by 7 bases, with 14 bases left in between. The CDR3 nucleotides read TGTGCCAGCACCGACGGGGTGGGTGAGCAGTACTTC. Protein product: CASTDGVGEQYF.

The rearrangement links TRBV7-6 to TRBJ2-5; TRBD2 aligns across 9 bases. V was pared by 6 bases and J by 2 bases, with 10 bases of the junction left unmatched. This CDR3 spans 16 amino acids. CDR1 is SGHVS and CDR2 is FNYEAQ in the germline V gene. This CDR3 is CASRKMGGRGQETQYF. The CDR3 nucleotides are TGTGCCAGCAGAAAAATGGGCGGGAGGGGGCAAGAGACCCAGTACTTC. Variable domain in full (rest from reference TRBV7-6 and TRBJ2-5): GAGVSQSPRYKVTKRGQDVALRCDPISGHVSLYWYRQALGQGPEFLTYFNYEAQQDKSGLPNDRFSAERPEGSISTLTIQRTEQRDSAMYRCASRKMGGRGQETQYFGPGTRLLVL.

The gene calls are TRBV19 and TRBJ1-5; D is ambiguous. V lost 3 bases, J lost 3 bases, and 9 bases lay in between. The V gene's germline CDR1 is LNHDA and CDR2 SQIVND (reference sequence). There are 14 residues in the CDR3. The DNA for the CDR3 is TGTGCCAGTAGTATGTGGCAGGCCAATCAGCCCCAGCATTTT. Protein: CASSMWQANQPQHF.

V gene TRBV9 combines with J gene TRBJ2-1, with 10 bases that match TRBD1. With 3 bases clipped from V and 7 bases from J, the junction kept 7 bases outside the gene matches. CDR1 is SGDLS, CDR2 YYNGEE, per germline. This CDR3 has 15 residues. Here the CDR3 reads CASSAGTGVTNEQFF. The CDR3 coding sequence is TGTGCCAGCAGCGCCGGGACAGGGGTGACGAATGAGCAGTTCTTC.

This chain links TRBV7-9 with TRBJ2-1; D is ambiguous. Looked up from germline, CDR1 is SEHNR and CDR2 is FQNEAQ (reference sequence). Trimming removed 7 bases at V and 0 bases at J, with 7 bases between. The CDR3 consists of 13 residues. CDR3: CASIKSSYNEQFF. In DNA form, the CDR3 reads TGTGCCAGCATTAAGAGCTCCTACAATGAGCAGTTCTTC.